Below are 29 T cell receptor beta chains sequenced from a single sample in a study of blood T cells in healthy people across ages. Primers used in a second PCR of roughly 6 to 11 cycles were a sample-barcoded 5' primer and a J-beta primer mix. TCRdb redid the calling of the 5' RACE reads with MiXCR, one entry per CDR3 protein. This sample has more than 750,000 distinct CDR3 sequences, with 25% to 35% found just once. Another study also made use of these data, one on T cells of mothers and their children.

Input material: blood. The source of these receptors is a woman aged 40 to 49 in good health.

This rearrangement joins TRBV15 to TRBJ2-4, with D maybe TRBD1 (6 bases). The germline CDR1 and CDR2 sequences are LNHNV and YYDKDF (reference sequence). Trimming removed 5 bases at V and 0 bases at J, with 11 bases between. The CDR3 extends over 15 amino acids. The DNA of the CDR3 is TGTGCCACCAGCTACGACAGGCTAGCCAAAAACATTCAGTACTTC. Protein: CATSYDRLAKNIQYF.

There are a few counts of this clonotype. The V gene is TRBV5-5, the J gene TRBJ2-5, with a possible D match to TRBD2 (6 bases). This CDR3 region has 17 residues. V gave up 4 bases and J gave up 3 bases, with 22 bases separating them. Germline V lookup: CDR1 SGHKS, CDR2 YYEKEE (reference sequence). The CDR3 region is CASSLRSSGTSKETQYF. The CDR3 DNA sequence: TGTGCCAGCAGCCTAAGGTCATCAGGGACTTCGAAAGAGACCCAGTACTTC. Full variable domain (outside the CDR3, taken from reference TRBV5-5 and TRBJ2-5): DAGVTQSPTHLIKTRGQQVTLRCSPISGHKSVSWYQQVLGQGPQFIFQYYEKEERGRGNFPDRFSARQFPNYSSELNVNALLLGDSALYLCASSLRSSGTSKETQYFGPGTRLLVL.

This clonotype was seen a handful of times. V is TRBV7-2 and J is TRBJ2-5; tentatively, D is TRBD1 or TRBD2 (5 bases each). The CDR3 length is 14 residues. CDR1 and CDR2 (germline): SGHTA, FQGNSA. V was shortened by 5 bases and J by 5 bases, with 15 bases between the two germline ends. In DNA, the CDR3 is TGTGCCAGCAGCACCGGACACCGAGGGGAGACCCAGTACTTC. This encodes CASSTGHRGETQYF.

This clonotype has a count of ten or more. A read error may be the cause here, since a much bigger clone is one base away. The chain recombines TRBV5-1 with TRBJ2-7; TRBD1 aligns across 8 bases. This CDR3 is 15 amino acids long. Germline values: CDR1 SGHRS, CDR2 YFSETQ. Trimming removed 3 bases from V and 0 bases from J; junction bases left unmatched: 5. The CDR3: CASSWGTGVSYEQYF. CDR3 nucleotide sequence: TGCGCCAGCAGCTGGGGGACAGGCGTCTCCTACGAGCAGTACTTC. Combining the CDR3 with reference TRBV5-1 and TRBJ2-7 gives the whole variable domain KAGVTQTPRYLIKTRGQQVTLSCSPISGHRSVSWYQQTPGQGLQFLFEYFSETQRNKGNFPGRFSGRQFSNSRSEMNVSTLELGDSALYLCASSWGTGVSYEQYFGPGTRLTVT.

The V gene is TRBV9, the J gene TRBJ1-4; weak D call: TRBD1 (5 bases). CDR3 size: 14 residues. Germline values: CDR1 SGDLS, CDR2 YYNGEE. Trimming took off 1 base at V and 3 bases at J, with 7 bases between the two ends. The CDR3 DNA reads TGTGCCAGCAGCGTAAAAGGGGCTAATGAAAAACTGTTTTTT. This gives the protein CASSVKGANEKLFF.

J is TRBJ1-2 and V is TRBV28, with 10 bases aligning to TRBD1. Per germline, CDR1 MDHEN and CDR2 SYDVKM. The CDR3 sequence is 15 residues long. V shed 5 bases and J 4 bases; nucleotides not matched to a gene: 7. The CDR3 sequence is CASSPWTGGTYGYTF. The CDR3 bases are TGTGCCAGCAGTCCCTGGACAGGGGGAACCTATGGCTACACCTTC.

As to this clonotype: One end of the junction fails to match germline, which may point to a read error. V and J are TRBV11-1 and TRBJ2-2, with D maybe TRBD2 (5 bases). From germline, CDR1 is SGHAT and CDR2 FQDESV (reference sequence). This CDR3 contains 12 residues. The chain's CDR3 is CASKRLTGERFF. Written as DNA, the CDR3 is TGTGCCAGCAAGCGGCTCACCGGGGAGCGGTTTTTT.

This clonotype was picked up a small number of times. The V and J genes are TRBV7-2 and TRBJ1-2; D possibly corresponds to TRBD1 (6 bases). The CDR3 totals 16 residues. The germline V gene encodes CDR1 SGHTA and CDR2 FQGNSA. V was trimmed by 1 base and J by 6 bases, leaving 18 bases between them. The CDR3, as DNA: TGTGCCAGCAGCTTAGGGACCGCACCAGGGGACGATGGCTACACCTTC. Protein sequence: CASSLGTAPGDDGYTF. Full variable domain (missing parts from reference TRBV7-2 and TRBJ1-2): GAGVSQSPSNKVTEKGKDVELRCDPISGHTALYWYRQSLGQGLEFLIYFQGNSAPDKSGLPSDRFSAERTGGSVSTLTIQRTQQEDSAVYLCASSLGTAPGDDGYTFGSGTRLTVV.

This clonotype was observed a few times. A much larger clone differs by one base, so this may be a read error. The rearrangement uses TRBV11-2 and TRBJ2-7, with 9 positions matching TRBD2. J lost 7 bases, V lost 3 bases, and 10 bases had no gene match. Germline loops: CDR1 SGHAT, CDR2 FQNNGV. CDR3 length: 15 residues. CDR3 coding DNA: TGTGCCAGCAGCTTGCGGCGGGGGGGTTACAATGAGCAGTACTTC. It codes for CASSLRRGGYNEQYF.

About this clonotype itself: This may be a read error: a much more frequent sequence differs by one nucleotide. The V gene is TRBV7-2, the J gene TRBJ2-5; TRBD1 or TRBD2 may be the D gene (6 bases each). The DNA end lines up better with TRBJ2-1; the J call may be wrong. CDR1 is SGHTA, CDR2 FQGNSA, per germline. The CDR3 length is 14 residues. In nucleotides, the CDR3 is TGTGCCAGCAGCTTTGCGGGGACACAAGAGACCCAGTTCTTC. This codes for CASSFAGTQETQFF.

The chain joins TRBV5-6 to TRBJ1-2; 7 bases map to TRBD1. Germline values: CDR1 SGHDT, CDR2 YYEEEE. Trimming removed 5 bases from V and 7 bases from J; junction bases left unmatched: 8. CDR3 length: 13 residues. The CDR3 loop is CASRKQQGGGYTF. CDR3 in DNA: TGTGCCAGCAGAAAACAGCAGGGGGGTGGCTACACCTTC. Full variable domain (missing parts from reference TRBV5-6 and TRBJ1-2): DAGVTQSPTHLIKTRGQQVTLRCSPKSGHDTVSWYQQALGQGPQFIFQYYEEEERQRGNFPDRFSGHQFPNYSSELNVNALLLGDSALYLCASRKQQGGGYTFGSGTRLTVV.

V is TRBV7-9 and J is TRBJ1-1, with D unclear. CDR1 is SEHNR, CDR2 FQNEAQ, per germline (reference sequence). The germline V and J ends were trimmed by 3 bases and 1 base, with 9 bases remaining between them. The CDR3 is made up of 14 amino acids. The DNA for the CDR3 is TGTGCCAGCAGCTTTCGTCCAAGGAACACTGAAGCTTTCTTT. Its translation is CASSFRPRNTEAFF.

V usage is TRBV5-1 and J usage is TRBJ1-2, with a possible D match to TRBD1 (5 bases). Germline lookup yields CDR1 SGHRS and CDR2 YFSETQ. The V end was cut by 4 bases, the J end by 4 bases, with 14 bases between. There are 14 residues in the CDR3. The CDR3 here is CASSRPDSPYGYTF. CDR3 nucleotides: TGCGCCAGCAGCAGACCCGACAGCCCCTATGGCTACACCTTC.

A note on this clonotype: One junction end disagrees with the germline gene, perhaps due to a read error. The V call is TRBV6-5, the J call TRBJ2-1; 8 positions match TRBD1. Germline loops: CDR1 MNHEY, CDR2 SVGAGI. CDR3 length equals 16 residues. CDR3: CASSIRTGKGYNEQFF. The CDR3 DNA follows: TGTGCCAGCAGTATCCGGACAGGGAAGGGCTACAACGAGCAGTTCTTC.

The chain carries TRBV6-2 or TRBV6-3 and TRBJ2-1; TRBD2 might be the D (6 bases). Germline V gives CDR1 MNHEY, CDR2 SVGEGT. The CDR3 runs to 15 residues. V gave up 4 bases and J gave up 5 bases, with 15 bases separating them. Here the CDR3 DNA reads TGTGCCAGCAGTTCGGGACTGGGGTCCCACAATGAGCAGTTCTTC. Translation: CASSSGLGSHNEQFF.

This clonotype came up a few times. This sequence joins TRBV19 and TRBJ2-7, with D perhaps matching TRBD2 (5 bases). Germline V gene sequence: CDR1 LNHDA, CDR2 SQIVND (reference sequence). V lost 3 bases to trimming and J lost 6 bases, with 15 bases between them. The CDR3 covers 14 residues. The CDR3 is CASSIGGAESEQYF. The CDR3 nucleotides read TGTGCCAGTAGTATCGGAGGCGCGGAAAGCGAGCAGTACTTC.

V and J are TRBV7-9 and TRBJ2-4, with 8 bases matching TRBD1. The J call may not be correct, given that the DNA end is closer to TRBJ2-7. The CDR3 spans 13 residues. CDR1 is SEHNR and CDR2 is FQNEAQ in the germline V gene (reference sequence). CDR3 amino acids: CASSHLDRDEQYF. The CDR3 DNA reads as TGTGCCAGCAGTCACCTGGACAGGGACGAGCAGTACTTC.

The rearrangement links TRBV4-1 to TRBJ2-7; TRBD1 is a possible D gene (6 bases). The CDR3 runs to 15 residues. Germline CDR1 MGHRA, CDR2 YSYEKL. Trimming took off 1 base at V and 2 bases at J, with 12 bases between the two ends. Here the CDR3 reads CASSQGTVGAYEQYF. The CDR3 DNA reads TGCGCCAGCAGCCAAGGGACAGTTGGGGCCTACGAGCAGTACTTC.

The rearrangement joins TRBV28 to TRBJ1-1; 11 nucleotides agree with TRBD1. This CDR3 spans 16 amino acids. The V and J ends lost 3 bases and 6 bases, in that order; junction bases with no gene match: 9. Germline loops: CDR1 MDHEN, CDR2 SYDVKM. The CDR3 spells CASSFASGQGASEAFF. The CDR3 DNA reads as TGTGCCAGCAGTTTCGCTTCTGGACAGGGGGCCTCTGAAGCTTTCTTT.

This clonotype was counted a few times. The V and J genes are TRBV4-1 and TRBJ2-7; D unresolved. This CDR3 spans 15 amino acids. CDR1 and CDR2 (germline): MGHRA, YSYEKL. V was clipped by 0 bases and J by 0 bases, with 9 bases between them. This CDR3 is CASSQDTTDSYEQYF. The CDR3, as DNA: TGCGCCAGCAGCCAAGATACCACCGACTCCTACGAGCAGTACTTC.

This clonotype was observed a few times. The chain is built from TRBV29-1 and TRBJ2-5; the D is unclear. Germline values: CDR1 SQVTM, CDR2 ANQGSEA. This CDR3 is 14 amino acids long. The chain's CDR3 is CGADPGNTQETQYF. The CDR3 nucleotides are TGCGGCGCCGATCCGGGCAACACGCAAGAGACCCAGTACTTC.

The J gene is TRBJ1-6, the V gene TRBV18; 12 nucleotides align to TRBD1. This CDR3 has 16 residues. With V trimmed by 4 bases and J by 8 bases, 6 bases remained unmatched. The germline CDR1 and CDR2 sequences are KGHSH and LQKENI. CDR3 loop: CASSRGQGARDSPLHF. Written as DNA, the CDR3 is TGTGCCAGCTCACGGGGACAGGGGGCTCGAGATTCACCCCTCCACTTT.

This clonotype appeared a few times. This sequence joins TRBV7-8 and TRBJ1-2; possible D gene TRBD1, 5 bases. The V and J ends lost 7 bases and 5 bases respectively, with 23 bases between them. The CDR3 extends over 16 amino acids. Germline CDR1 is SGHVS and CDR2 is FQNEAQ. The CDR3 region is CASTQTPTGGRYGYTF. DNA of the CDR3: TGTGCCAGCACCCAAACCCCGACCGGGGGTAGATATGGCTACACCTTC.

The chain has TRBV2 and TRBJ2-5; D not resolved. V lost 3 bases to trimming and J lost 2 bases, with 13 bases between them. The V gene's germline CDR1 is SNHLY and CDR2 FYNNEI. The length of the CDR3 is 15 residues. The CDR3 nucleotides are TGTGCCAGCAGTGATCCCGCTAGGGCTCAAGAGACCCAGTACTTC. It encodes CASSDPARAQETQYF.

This clonotype was detected a few times. V and J are TRBV20-1 and TRBJ1-5; possible D gene TRBD1, 5 bases. Trimming left V 1 base short and J 5 bases short, with 9 bases between. Germline V gene data show CDR1 as DFQATT and CDR2 as SNEGSKA (reference sequence). CDR3 length equals 13 residues. The CDR3 here is CSARGDGDQPQHF. The DNA of the CDR3 is TGCAGTGCTAGAGGGGACGGTGATCAGCCCCAGCATTTT.

Turning to this clonotype: A much larger clone sits a single nucleotide away, making a read error possible. The chain links TRBV12-3 or TRBV12-4 to TRBJ2-7; 7 bases fit TRBD1. CDR3 length: 13 amino acids. In DNA, the CDR3 is TGTGCCGGCAGTTTTATAACAGGGGAGCGGCAGTACTTC. It translates to CAGSFITGERQYF.

This clonotype was counted a few times. The V call is TRBV5-1, the J call TRBJ2-2, with D unresolved. With 1 base removed from V and 0 bases from J, the gap between germline ends came to 7 bases. The CDR3 spans 15 residues. Germline lookup yields CDR1 SGHRS and CDR2 YFSETQ. The CDR3 is CASSLRTSNTGELFF. CDR3 nucleotides: TGCGCCAGCAGCTTGAGGACGTCGAACACCGGGGAGCTGTTTTTT.

In this sample, this clonotype turned up many times. The chain employs TRBV7-2 and TRBJ2-1; D is perhaps TRBD2 (5 bases). The CDR3 is made up of 14 amino acids. The germline gives CDR1 SGHTA, CDR2 FQGNSA. Trimming removed 0 bases from V and 12 bases from J, with 15 bases in between. The CDR3 reads CASSLAMASPLQFF. The CDR3 bases are TGTGCCAGCAGCTTAGCGATGGCTAGCCCCCTGCAGTTCTTC. Filled out from reference TRBV7-2 and TRBJ2-1, the complete variable domain reads GAGVSQSPSNKVTEKGKDVELRCDPISGHTALYWYRQSLGQGLEFLIYFQGNSAPDKSGLPSDRFSAERTGGSVSTLTIQRTQQEDSAVYLCASSLAMASPLQFFGPGTRLTVL.

This clonotype was seen many times. V usage is TRBV28 and J usage is TRBJ2-1, with TRBD1 as a possible D gene (6 bases). Germline assignment: CDR1 MDHEN and CDR2 SYDVKM. Trimming pared 5 bases from V and 2 bases from J, leaving 10 bases between. This CDR3 is built from 14 residues. CDR3 amino acids: CASSRRTAYNEQFF. The CDR3 region has the DNA TGTGCCAGCAGTAGAAGGACAGCCTACAATGAGCAGTTCTTC.